The text below deals with one TCR beta chain. As yet, its antigen is unknown. Generated by immunoSEQ multiplex PCR, the TCRdb table keeps only in-frame clones and is missing some. This table holds 2,500,000 or so clones, about nine tenths found once. The CDR3 sequence is 13 residues long. In germline, CDR1 is MNHEY, CDR2 SMNVEV (reference sequence). With 6 bases removed from V and 8 bases from J, the gap between germline ends came to 13 bases. This entry belongs to a study of shared clonotypes between healthy human individuals. In the study overall: There were three CD4 naive, three CD4 memory, two CD8 naive and one CD8 memory plates per donor.

Points from the study as a whole: Estimated clonotype richness was generally higher in naive than memory subsets. Rarefaction exposed incomplete sorted-subset sequencing despite large depth. Among non-shared clonotypes, generation probabilities were lower than among those shared by all four donors.

Material for sequencing was naive CD4+ T cells from PBMCs. Regarding subset: CD45RA+ positively selected. The chain carries TRBV27 and TRBJ1-4, with D tentatively TRBD1 (6 bases). The TCR originated in a young man in good health. Some clones in this sample may be carry-over from other donors' samples. The CDR3 DNA follows: TGTGCCAGCAGGTTACAGGGAGGGGAAAAACTGTTTTTT. Translated, it gives CASRLQGGEKLFF.